This T cell receptor beta chain was recovered during a study of blood T cell repertoires in COVID-19. Study-wide context: Whether acute or convalescent, the COVID-19 samples came from the United States, Italy and Spain.

Original processing notes: It was from reference gene primer amplification that nucleated cell counts were estimated. Measured with immunoSEQ multiplex PCR; TCRdb has only the in-frame clones, and not every one. V, J and clone size are taken as reported in that table, and D and trimming were inferred from the DNA itself. The sample includes roughly 200,000 clones, more than 80% of them seen just once. In assigning cohorts, the study relied on participant-reported clinical history. The trim removed 2 bases at V and 4 bases at J, leaving 7 bases unmatched. The germline CDR1 and CDR2 sequences are SEHNR and FQNEAQ (reference sequence). CDR3 length: 15 residues.

The V gene is TRBV7-9, the J gene TRBJ1-2; 7 positions match TRBD1. The TCR sequence derives from a man aged 40-50 years who had recovered from COVID-19. Material for sequencing was PBMCs or T cells enriched from blood (not recorded which). DNA of the CDR3: TGTGCCAGCAGCTTATCGGACAGGCTTCCCTATGGCTACACCTTC. Protein product: CASSLSDRLPYGYTF.